This passage covers 10 T cell receptor beta chains from one sample sequenced in a study of T cells in localized non-small cell lung cancer. Assay: immunoSEQ multiplex PCR; the TCRdb copy retains only in-frame clones and omits some. The table has about 28,000 clones, around 93% seen once. The sample here was peripheral blood, taken before any cancer treatment. These receptors were taken from a female donor aged 60 or older with stage I lung adenocarcinoma.

The chain is built from TRBV7-9 and TRBJ2-7, with a tentative D call TRBD1 (5 bases). CDR3 length: 16 amino acids. V was clipped by 5 bases and J by 2 bases, with 19 bases between them. Germline loops: CDR1 SEHNR, CDR2 FQNEAQ (reference sequence). CDR3 protein: CASSQVYGPGPYEQYF. DNA for the CDR3: TGTGCCAGCAGCCAAGTATACGGTCCAGGGCCCTACGAGCAGTACTTC.

This clone was seen only a few times. The junction departs from germline at one end; a sequencing error may be responsible. This chain connects TRBV7-7 to TRBJ2-2, with a weak D call TRBD2 (5 bases). The germline gives CDR1 SSHAT, CDR2 FNYEAQ (reference sequence). This CDR3 has 15 residues. CDR3 sequence: CASSPDSANTGELFF. The CDR3 bases are TGTGCTAGCAGCCCGGACTCCGCGAACACCGGGGAGCTGTTTTTT.

The chain joins TRBV14 to TRBJ2-1, with TRBD2 identical over 14 bases. The CDR3 spans 17 residues. After removal of 2 bases from V and 4 bases from J, the junction contained 4 bases not matched to a gene. The germline CDR1 and CDR2 sequences are SGHDN and FVKESK. CDR3 sequence reads: CASSQPGLAGGYNEQFF. CDR3 sequence (DNA): TGTGCCAGCAGCCAACCCGGACTAGCGGGAGGTTACAATGAGCAGTTCTTC.

The rearrangement uses TRBV7-9 and TRBJ2-6, with TRBD1 matching 8 bases. V was clipped by 3 bases and J by 2 bases; unmatched bases: 9. CDR1 and CDR2 (germline): SEHNR, FQNEAQ (reference sequence). The CDR3 spans 18 residues. The CDR3 DNA reads TGTGCCAGCAGCTTCATCGGCGGACAGGGAGCTGGGGCCAACGTCCTGACTTTC. It translates to CASSFIGGQGAGANVLTF.

The chain carries TRBV9 and TRBJ1-5; D remains ambiguous. Germline-derived CDR1 and CDR2 are SGDLS and YYNGEE. V lost 0 bases and J 0 bases, leaving 19 bases between the germline ends. The CDR3 totals 19 residues. In DNA, the CDR3 is TGTGCCAGCAGCGTAGACCGAGGAAAAACCCCTGGTAGCAATCAGCCCCAGCATTTT. Protein product: CASSVDRGKTPGSNQPQHF.

This chain links TRBV11-1 with TRBJ1-1, with D uncertain. Germline values: CDR1 SGHAT, CDR2 FQDESV (reference sequence). This CDR3 region has 14 residues. Trimming left V 1 base short and J 1 base short, with 7 bases between. CDR3: CASSLVGRNTEAFF. The CDR3 DNA is TGTGCCAGCAGCTTAGTAGGCCGGAACACTGAAGCTTTCTTT.

V is TRBV28 and J is TRBJ2-7; 7 positions match TRBD1. V lost 5 bases to trimming and J lost 4 bases; unmatched junction nucleotides: 2. The germline gives CDR1 MDHEN, CDR2 SYDVKM. The length of the CDR3 is 12 residues. The CDR3 here is CASSGTDYEQYF. The CDR3 DNA reads as TGTGCCAGCAGTGGGACAGATTACGAGCAGTACTTC.

The chain combines TRBV15 with TRBJ1-5; 9 nucleotides align to TRBD1. There are 18 residues in the CDR3. Germline V gene sequence: CDR1 LNHNV, CDR2 YYDKDF (reference sequence). Losses at the gene ends were 0 bases for V and 5 bases for J; bases not matched to a gene: 11. In DNA, the CDR3 is TGTGCCACCAGCAGAGATTGGACAGGGGCCTCCTTTTATCAGCCCCAGCATTTT. It is translated as CATSRDWTGASFYQPQHF.

The CDR3: CASSLEGHPQETQYF. The CDR3 bases are TGTGCCAGCAGCTTAGAGGGACACCCCCAAGAGACCCAGTACTTC. The rearrangement links TRBV7-9 to TRBJ2-5, with a possible D match to TRBD1 (6 bases). The CDR3 spans 15 residues. Per germline, CDR1 SEHNR and CDR2 FQNEAQ (reference sequence). V lost 1 base and J 1 base, leaving 10 bases between the germline ends.

The chain uses TRBV6-6 and TRBJ1-1, with TRBD1 matching 7 bases. The length of the CDR3 is 15 residues. Germline-derived CDR1 and CDR2 are MNHNY and SVGAGI (reference sequence). J lost 2 bases, V lost 6 bases, and 9 bases had no gene match. CDR3 loop: CASSPNRQGNTEAFF. In DNA form, the CDR3 reads TGTGCCAGCAGCCCAAACCGACAGGGAAACACTGAAGCTTTCTTT.